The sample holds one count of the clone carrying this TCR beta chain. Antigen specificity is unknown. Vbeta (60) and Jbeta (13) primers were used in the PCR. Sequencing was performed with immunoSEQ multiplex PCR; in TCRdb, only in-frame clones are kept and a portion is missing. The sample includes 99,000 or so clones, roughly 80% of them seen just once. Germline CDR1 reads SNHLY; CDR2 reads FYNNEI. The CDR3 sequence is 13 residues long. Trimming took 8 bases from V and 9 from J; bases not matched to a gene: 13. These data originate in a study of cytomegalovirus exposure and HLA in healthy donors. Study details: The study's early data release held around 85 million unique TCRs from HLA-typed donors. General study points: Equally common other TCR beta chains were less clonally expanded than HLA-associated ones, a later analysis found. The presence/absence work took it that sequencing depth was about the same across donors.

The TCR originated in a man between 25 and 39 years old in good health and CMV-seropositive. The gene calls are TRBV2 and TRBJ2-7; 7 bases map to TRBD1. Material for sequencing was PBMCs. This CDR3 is CASHRDSSTGQYF. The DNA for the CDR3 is TGTGCCAGCCACCGGGACAGCTCCACGGGGCAGTACTTC.